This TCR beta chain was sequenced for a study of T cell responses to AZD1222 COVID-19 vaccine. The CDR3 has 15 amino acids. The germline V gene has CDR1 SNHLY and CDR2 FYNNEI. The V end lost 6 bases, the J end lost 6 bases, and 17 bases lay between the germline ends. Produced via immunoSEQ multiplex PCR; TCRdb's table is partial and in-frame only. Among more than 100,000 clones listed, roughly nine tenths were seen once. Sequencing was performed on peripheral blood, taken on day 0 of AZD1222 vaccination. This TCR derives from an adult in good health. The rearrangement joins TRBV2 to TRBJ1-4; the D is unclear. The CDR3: CASSYWTLGDEKLFF. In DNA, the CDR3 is TGTGCCAGCAGCTATTGGACCCTCGGGGATGAAAAACTGTTTTTT.